This TCR beta chain appears in the sequencing data of a study of blood T cell repertoires in COVID-19 (TCRdb year 2020). General notes on the study: Samples covering the acute and convalescent phases of COVID-19 were provided by collaborators in the United States, Italy and Spain. The material from the prospective study consisted of cDNA or gDNA derived from T cells, B-cell-depleted T cells, or PBMCs. Subjects who had been exposed to COVID-19, were actively infected with it, or had recovered from it provided the deeply sampled blood TCRbeta repertoires that made up the dataset. The repertoires were released in a freely available public database meant as a resource for research on the immune response to SARS-CoV-2. Samples were obtained from the ongoing ImmuneRACE study (first 160 participants) and from 1,200 or so subjects provided by 6 global collaborators. The sample metadata nearly always contained a de-identified subject ID, COVID-19 status, age in years and sex. Where available, HLA class I and class II types were obtained from metadata supplied by the sample provider rather than from assay-based typing. Overall results and qualifications from the work: How much clinical and demographic metadata was included differed by source and by participant, and the metadata was provided uncurated.

Concerning this clone itself: The antigen it binds to is not known. Per-base quality was not reported, and no clone a single base away is much larger than it.

Another Seattle source contributed samples from volunteer blood donors who had recovered from COVID-19. The collaborating institutions used their own protocols to collect whole blood in K2EDTA tubes. Collaborator samples were shipped for TCRbeta analysis as frozen whole blood, isolated PBMCs, or DNA extracted from either sample type. TCRbeta CDR3 regions were amplified from genomic DNA by means of the immunoSEQ Assay, a bias-controlled multiplex PCR. In the paper's pipeline: The number of nucleated cells in each sample was estimated by amplification of reference gene primers within the assay. To quantify the absolute abundance of each unique TCRbeta CDR3 rearrangement, sequence reads were collapsed and filtered. Productive Simpson clonality was computed per sample as the square root of Simpson's diversity index over productive rearrangements. The table was pulled from immuneACCESS by TCRdb, which kept in-frame rearrangements only. Such tables lose some clones; where checked, under half of the loss comes from unresolved V genes, and the rest has no known cause. D and trimming were read from the DNA, whereas the V and J calls and clone size are those reported in that table. This sample lists some 300,000 clones; approximately 89% were detected once. The biggest ten clones account for just under 7% of the sample.

V and J are trimmed by 5 bases and 4 bases, and the gene matches miss 10 bases of the junction. From cysteine to phenylalanine, the CDR3 is 16 amino acids long. Here the CDR3 DNA is all that survives: 48 bases in frame from base 1. For CDR1 and CDR2, the germline V gene lists MDHEN and SYDVKM. The chain links TRBV28 with TRBJ2-1, with 8 bases in between that match TRBD2. The specimen sequenced was peripheral blood. The sequence was obtained from a woman in her thirties who had recovered from COVID-19. This receptor has the CDR3 CASSEPAGGGYNEQFF. The DNA sequence is TGTGCCAGCAGTGAGCCTGCGGGGGGTGGGTACAATGAGCAGTTCTTC.